This T cell receptor (beta chain) was sequenced in a study of metastatic and nonmetastatic thyroid tumors. With 1 base removed from V and 5 bases from J, the gap between germline ends came to 12 bases. CDR1 is WNHNN, CDR2 SYGVQD, per germline (reference sequence). The CDR3 totals 15 residues. From the PCR reads, TCRdb re-called clones with MiXCR. In the table there are almost 35,000 clones, about a third of which are singletons. Patients were all untreated before their thyroid surgery. This chain links TRBV10-1 with TRBJ1-5, with a tentative D call TRBD1 (5 bases). The sample consisted of tumor tissue. This clonotype was sampled from a female donor with papillary thyroid cancer or a benign thyroid nodule (not recorded which). Some clones in this sample may be carry-over from other donors' samples. The CDR3 nucleotides read TGCGCCAGCAGTGAGTTTTCAGGGTTGCATCAGCCCCAGCATTTT. Translating gives CASSEFSGLHQPQHF.